The 10 T cell receptor beta chains given below trace back to one sample, sequenced in a study of blood T cell repertoires in COVID-19. Some clones are missing from TCRdb's copy, which holds only in-frame ones; the method was immunoSEQ multiplex PCR. The sample holds about 80,000 clones, around 88% seen once. Sequenced input: peripheral blood. The receptors were gathered from a woman aged 80 or older with acute or convalescent COVID-19.

V gene TRBV13 combines with J gene TRBJ1-3, with 7 bases aligning to TRBD1. With V trimmed by 6 bases and J by 0 bases, 5 bases remained unmatched. The germline V gene has CDR1 PRHDT and CDR2 FYEKMQ (reference sequence). CDR3 length: 15 residues. CDR3 loop: CASRATGSSGNTIYF. CDR3 nucleotides: TGTGCCAGCAGAGCGACAGGGAGCTCTGGAAACACCATATATTTT.

This chain links TRBV5-1 with TRBJ2-3; 8 nucleotides agree with TRBD2. Germline V gene sequence: CDR1 SGHRS, CDR2 YFSETQ. The CDR3 spans 15 residues. J was trimmed by 3 bases and V by 2 bases; bases with no gene match: 5. The CDR3 sequence: CASSFTSGVTDTQYF. CDR3 DNA: TGCGCCAGCAGCTTTACTAGCGGAGTTACAGATACGCAGTATTTT.

This clone has just a few counts. V and J are TRBV5-1 and TRBJ1-2; maybe TRBD1 (5 bases). CDR3 length equals 14 residues. Germline-derived CDR1 and CDR2 are SGHRS and YFSETQ. The V and J ends lost 3 bases and 0 bases respectively, with 9 bases between them. The CDR3 sequence: CASSWGLSNYGYTF. DNA for the CDR3: TGCGCCAGCAGCTGGGGCTTATCTAACTATGGCTACACCTTC.

The J gene is TRBJ2-7, the V gene TRBV3-1 (or the pseudogene TRBV3-2); 13 bases fit TRBD2. The V gene's germline CDR1 is LGHDT and CDR2 YNNKEL (reference sequence). This CDR3 spans 16 amino acids. Trimming removed 0 bases from V and 3 bases from J; junction bases left unmatched: 2. CDR3 nucleotide sequence: TGTGCCAGCAGCCAAGAGGGGACTAGCGGGGACTACGAGCAGTACTTC. Protein sequence: CASSQEGTSGDYEQYF.

V usage is TRBV2 and J usage is TRBJ1-5; 7 positions match TRBD1. The germline V gene encodes CDR1 SNHLY and CDR2 FYNNEI. The CDR3 sequence is 14 residues long. V lost 6 bases, J lost 6 bases, and 8 bases stayed unmatched. The CDR3 bases are TGTGCCAGCAGGGACCAGACAGGGCCTCAGCCCCAGCATTTT. This translates into CASRDQTGPQPQHF.

The J gene is TRBJ1-6, the V gene TRBV15; D remains ambiguous. CDR1 is LNHNV and CDR2 is YYDKDF in the germline V gene (reference sequence). The CDR3 sequence is 12 residues long. V dropped 3 bases and J dropped 8 bases, with 5 bases sitting between them. The DNA for the CDR3 is TGTGCCACCAGCAGCGAGTATTCACCCCTCCACTTT. Translating gives CATSSEYSPLHF.

CDR3 coding DNA: TGTGCCAGCAGCTTAGCCGCTACTGGAAACACCATATATTTT. Translating gives CASSLAATGNTIYF. The rearrangement uses TRBV7-2 and TRBJ1-3; D gene uncertain. CDR1 is SGHTA and CDR2 is FQGNSA in the germline V gene. There are 14 residues in the CDR3. Trimming removed 0 bases from V and 2 bases from J, with 5 bases in between.

The chain combines TRBV19 with TRBJ1-4, with a tentative D call TRBD1 (6 bases). CDR1 and CDR2 (germline): LNHDA, SQIVND (reference sequence). This CDR3 comprises 18 residues. V lost 0 bases and J 0 bases, leaving 14 bases between the germline ends. Here the CDR3 reads CASSIDPGHLTTNEKLFF. The DNA for the CDR3 is TGTGCCAGTAGTATAGATCCGGGACACCTTACAACTAATGAAAAACTGTTTTTT.

The V gene is TRBV10-3, the J gene TRBJ2-1; perhaps TRBD2 as D (6 bases). V lost 3 bases to trimming and J lost 6 bases, with 6 bases between them. The length of the CDR3 is 12 residues. The germline CDR1 and CDR2 sequences are ENHRY and SYGVKD. CDR3 DNA sequence: TGTGCCATCAGTGACGGGGGCAATGAGCAGTTCTTC. Protein sequence: CAISDGGNEQFF.

V usage is TRBV5-1 and J usage is TRBJ1-1, with D perhaps TRBD1 (6 bases). CDR1 SGHRS and CDR2 YFSETQ come from the germline V gene. The CDR3 is made up of 13 amino acids. Trimming removed 9 bases at V and 0 bases at J, with 12 bases between. The CDR3, as DNA: TGCGCCACCACACAGGGCGTGAACACTGAAGCTTTCTTT. This encodes CATTQGVNTEAFF.